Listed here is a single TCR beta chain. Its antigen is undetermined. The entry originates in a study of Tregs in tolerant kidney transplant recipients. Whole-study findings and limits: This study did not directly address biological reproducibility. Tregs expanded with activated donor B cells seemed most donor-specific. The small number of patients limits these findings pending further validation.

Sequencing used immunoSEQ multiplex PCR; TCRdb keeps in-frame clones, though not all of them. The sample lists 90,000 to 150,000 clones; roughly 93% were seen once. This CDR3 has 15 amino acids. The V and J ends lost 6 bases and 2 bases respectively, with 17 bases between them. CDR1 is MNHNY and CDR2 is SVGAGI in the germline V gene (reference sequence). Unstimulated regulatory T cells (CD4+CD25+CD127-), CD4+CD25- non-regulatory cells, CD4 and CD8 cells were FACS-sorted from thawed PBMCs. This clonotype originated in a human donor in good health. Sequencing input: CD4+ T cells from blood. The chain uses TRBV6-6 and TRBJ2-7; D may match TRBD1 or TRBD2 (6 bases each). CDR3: CASRGGVGRPYEQYF. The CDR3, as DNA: TGTGCCAGCAGGGGGGGCGTAGGTCGCCCCTACGAGCAGTACTTC.